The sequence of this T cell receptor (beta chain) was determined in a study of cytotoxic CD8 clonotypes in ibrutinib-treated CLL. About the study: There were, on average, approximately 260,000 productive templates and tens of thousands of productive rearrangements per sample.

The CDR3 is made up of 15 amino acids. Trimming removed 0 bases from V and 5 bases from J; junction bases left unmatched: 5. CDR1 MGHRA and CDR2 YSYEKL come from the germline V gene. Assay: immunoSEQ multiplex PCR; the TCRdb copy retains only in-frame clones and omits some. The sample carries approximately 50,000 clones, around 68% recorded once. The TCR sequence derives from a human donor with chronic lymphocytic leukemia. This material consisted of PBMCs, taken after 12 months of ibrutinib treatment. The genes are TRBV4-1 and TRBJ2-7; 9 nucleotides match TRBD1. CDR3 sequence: CASSQDRGTGNEQYF. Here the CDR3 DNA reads TGCGCCAGCAGCCAAGATCGTGGGACAGGGAACGAGCAGTACTTC.